This TCR beta chain was sequenced for a study of chemoradiotherapy in HPV16-positive cancers. Study as a whole: Functional T-cell assays on two HPV16-positive patients' cells defined candidate HPV-specific clones and common TCR motifs. Study observations and caveats: HPV-responsive T-cell expansion during chemoradiotherapy was linked to improved recurrence-free survival in HPV16-positive patients.

Sequenced by immunoSEQ multiplex PCR; TCRdb stores in-frame clones only, minus some. The sample consists of some 8,800 clones, roughly 70% of them appearing once. V trimming: 2 bases; J trimming: 3 bases; junction bases outside the gene matches: 2. The germline CDR1 and CDR2 sequences are LNHNV and YYDKDF (reference sequence). The CDR3 contains 14 residues. This clone was recorded once. The antigen remains unidentified. The chain recombines TRBV15 with TRBJ2-3, with 7 bases that match TRBD2. Sampling took place from a patient who underwent chemoradiotherapy. The source of this sequence is a human donor with HPV-associated anogenital cancer. The DNA of the CDR3 is TGTGCCACCAGCAGAAAACTAGCGACAGATACGCAGTATTTT. This gives the protein CATSRKLATDTQYF.